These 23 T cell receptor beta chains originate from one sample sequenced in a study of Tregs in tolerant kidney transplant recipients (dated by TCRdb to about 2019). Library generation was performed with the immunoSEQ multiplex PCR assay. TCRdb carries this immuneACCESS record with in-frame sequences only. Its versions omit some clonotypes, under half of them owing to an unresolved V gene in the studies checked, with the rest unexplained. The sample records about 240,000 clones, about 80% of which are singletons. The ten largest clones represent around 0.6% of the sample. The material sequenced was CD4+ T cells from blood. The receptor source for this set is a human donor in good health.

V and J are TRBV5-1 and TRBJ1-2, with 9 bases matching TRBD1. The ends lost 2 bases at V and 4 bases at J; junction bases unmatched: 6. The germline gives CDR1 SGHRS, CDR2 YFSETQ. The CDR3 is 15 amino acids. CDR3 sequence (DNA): TGCGCCAGCAGCTTCACGACAGGGGGTGGCTATGGCTACACCTTC. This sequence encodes CASSFTTGGGYGYTF.

CDR3 sequence (DNA): TGTGCCAGCAGCCAAGGGAAACTAGCGGGAGGTAGGACAGATACGCAGTATTTT. Encoded protein: CASSQGKLAGGRTDTQYF. The gene calls are TRBV21-1 and TRBJ2-3; the table's D call TRBD2 went unverified against the DNA. TRBV21-1 is reported as a pseudogene. The CDR3 extends over 18 amino acids.

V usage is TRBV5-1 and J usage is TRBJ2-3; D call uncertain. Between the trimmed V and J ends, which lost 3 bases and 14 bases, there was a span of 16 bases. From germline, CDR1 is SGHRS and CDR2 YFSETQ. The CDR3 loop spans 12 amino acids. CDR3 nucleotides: TGCGCCAGCAGCTCCGACCTCCAGAGGATGTATTTT. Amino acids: CASSSDLQRMYF.

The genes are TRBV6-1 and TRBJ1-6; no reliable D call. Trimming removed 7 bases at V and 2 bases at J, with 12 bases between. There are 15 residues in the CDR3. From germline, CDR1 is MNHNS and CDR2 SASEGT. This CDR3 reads CASTRTETYNSPLHF. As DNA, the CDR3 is TGTGCCAGCACCCGAACAGAAACCTATAATTCACCCCTCCACTTT.

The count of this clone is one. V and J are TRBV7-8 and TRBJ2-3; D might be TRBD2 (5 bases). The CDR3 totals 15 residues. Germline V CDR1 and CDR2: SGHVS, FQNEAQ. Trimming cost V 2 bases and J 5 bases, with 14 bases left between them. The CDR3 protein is CASSLKRGFGDTQYF. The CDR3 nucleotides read TGTGCCAGCAGCTTAAAAAGAGGGTTCGGAGATACGCAGTATTTT.

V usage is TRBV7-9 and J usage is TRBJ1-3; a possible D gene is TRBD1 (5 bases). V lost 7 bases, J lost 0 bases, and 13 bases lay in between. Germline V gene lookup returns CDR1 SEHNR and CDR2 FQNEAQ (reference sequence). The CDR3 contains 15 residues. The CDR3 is CASTYVGGSGNTIYF. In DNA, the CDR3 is TGTGCCAGCACCTATGTCGGGGGCTCTGGAAACACCATATATTTT.

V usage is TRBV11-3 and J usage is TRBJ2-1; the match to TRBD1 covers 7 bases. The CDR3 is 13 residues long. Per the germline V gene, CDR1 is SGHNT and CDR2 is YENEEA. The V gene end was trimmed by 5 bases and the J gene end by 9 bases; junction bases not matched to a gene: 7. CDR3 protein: CASSLRGHGEQFF. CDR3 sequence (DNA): TGTGCCAGCAGCCTTAGGGGGCATGGTGAGCAGTTCTTC.

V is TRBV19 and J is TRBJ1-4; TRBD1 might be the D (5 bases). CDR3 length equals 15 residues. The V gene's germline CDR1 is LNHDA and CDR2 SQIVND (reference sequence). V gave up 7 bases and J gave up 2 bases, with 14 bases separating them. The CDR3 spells CASTRPGSTNEKLFF. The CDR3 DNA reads TGTGCCAGTACCAGACCAGGGTCGACTAATGAAAAACTGTTTTTT.

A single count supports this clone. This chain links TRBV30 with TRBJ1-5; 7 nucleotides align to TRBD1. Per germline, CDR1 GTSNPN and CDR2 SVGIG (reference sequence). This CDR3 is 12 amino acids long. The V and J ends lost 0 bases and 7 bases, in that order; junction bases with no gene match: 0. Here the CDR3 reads CAWSVQGQPQHF. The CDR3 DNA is TGTGCCTGGAGTGTACAGGGGCAGCCCCAGCATTTT.

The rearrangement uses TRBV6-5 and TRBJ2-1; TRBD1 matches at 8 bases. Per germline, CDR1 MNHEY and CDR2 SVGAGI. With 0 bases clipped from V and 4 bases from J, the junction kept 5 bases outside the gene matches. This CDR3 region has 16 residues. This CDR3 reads CASSYSMGQEYNEQFF. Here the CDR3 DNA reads TGTGCCAGCAGTTACTCGATGGGACAGGAGTACAATGAGCAGTTCTTC.

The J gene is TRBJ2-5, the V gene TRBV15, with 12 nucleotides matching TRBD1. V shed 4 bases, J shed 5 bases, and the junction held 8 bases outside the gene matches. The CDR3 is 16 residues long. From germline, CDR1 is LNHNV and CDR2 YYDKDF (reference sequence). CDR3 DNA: TGTGCCACCAGCACGAACCGGGACAGGGGGCGGGAGACCCAGTACTTC. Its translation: CATSTNRDRGRETQYF.

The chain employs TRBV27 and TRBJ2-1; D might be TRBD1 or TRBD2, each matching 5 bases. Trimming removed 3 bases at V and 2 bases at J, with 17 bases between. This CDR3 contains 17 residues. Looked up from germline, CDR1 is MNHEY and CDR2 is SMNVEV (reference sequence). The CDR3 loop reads CASSFAPGTTAYNEQFF. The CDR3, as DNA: TGTGCCAGCAGTTTCGCCCCTGGGACGACAGCCTACAATGAGCAGTTCTTC.

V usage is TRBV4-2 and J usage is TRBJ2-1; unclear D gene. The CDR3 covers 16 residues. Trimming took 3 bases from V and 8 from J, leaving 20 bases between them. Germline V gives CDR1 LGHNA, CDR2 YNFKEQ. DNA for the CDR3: TGTGCCAGCAGCCAGAGCCGTGGGTCCCCTCGACATGAGCAGTTCTTC. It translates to CASSQSRGSPRHEQFF.

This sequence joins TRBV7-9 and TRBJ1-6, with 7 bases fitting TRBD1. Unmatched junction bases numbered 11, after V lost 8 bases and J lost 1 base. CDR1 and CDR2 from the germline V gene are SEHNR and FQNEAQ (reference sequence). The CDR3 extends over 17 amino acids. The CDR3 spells CASGTGAAGSYNSPLHF. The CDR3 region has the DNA TGTGCCAGCGGCACAGGGGCCGCGGGGTCCTATAATTCACCCCTCCACTTT.

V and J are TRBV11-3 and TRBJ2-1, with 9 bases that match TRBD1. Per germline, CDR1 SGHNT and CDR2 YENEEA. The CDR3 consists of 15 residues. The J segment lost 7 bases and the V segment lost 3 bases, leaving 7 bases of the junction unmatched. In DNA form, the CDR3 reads TGTGCCAGCAGCTTGGACAGGGGAGGATGGAATGAGCAGTTCTTC. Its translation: CASSLDRGGWNEQFF.

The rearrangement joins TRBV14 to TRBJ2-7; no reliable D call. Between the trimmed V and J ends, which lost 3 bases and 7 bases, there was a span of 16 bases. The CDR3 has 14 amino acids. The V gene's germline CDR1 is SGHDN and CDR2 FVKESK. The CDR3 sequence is CASSHNSLVGEQYF. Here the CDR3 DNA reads TGTGCCAGCAGCCATAACTCTCTCGTGGGTGAGCAGTACTTC.

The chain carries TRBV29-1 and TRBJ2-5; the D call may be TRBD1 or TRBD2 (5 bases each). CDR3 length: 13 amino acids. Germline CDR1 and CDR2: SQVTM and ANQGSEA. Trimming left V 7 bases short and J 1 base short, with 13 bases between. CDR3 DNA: TGCAGCGGTGGCCGGGACGTCCAAGAGACCCAGTACTTC. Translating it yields CSGGRDVQETQYF. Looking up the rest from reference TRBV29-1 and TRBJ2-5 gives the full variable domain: SAVISQKPSRDICQRGTSLTIQCQVDSQVTMMFWYRQQPGQSLTLIATANQGSEATYESGFVIDKFPISRPNLTFSTLTVSNMSPEDSSIYLCSGGRDVQETQYFGPGTRLLVL.

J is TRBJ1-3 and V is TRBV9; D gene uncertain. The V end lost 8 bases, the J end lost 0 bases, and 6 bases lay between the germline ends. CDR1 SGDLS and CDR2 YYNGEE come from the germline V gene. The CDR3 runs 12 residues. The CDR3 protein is CASQDSGNTIYF. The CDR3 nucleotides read TGTGCCAGTCAGGACTCTGGAAACACCATATATTTT.

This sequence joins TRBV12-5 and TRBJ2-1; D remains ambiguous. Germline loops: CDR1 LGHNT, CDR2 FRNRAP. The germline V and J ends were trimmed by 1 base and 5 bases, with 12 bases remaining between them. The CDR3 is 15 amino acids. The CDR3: CASGLGLGTHNEQFF. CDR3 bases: TGTGCTAGTGGTTTGGGGCTAGGAACTCACAATGAGCAGTTCTTC.

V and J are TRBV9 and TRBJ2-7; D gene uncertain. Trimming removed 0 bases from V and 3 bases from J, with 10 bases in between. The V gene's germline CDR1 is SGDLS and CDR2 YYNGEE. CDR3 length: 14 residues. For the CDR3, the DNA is TGTGCCAGCAGCGTAGCCGACGAGCGCTACGAGCAGTACTTC. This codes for CASSVADERYEQYF. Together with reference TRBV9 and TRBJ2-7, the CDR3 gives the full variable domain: DSGVTQTPKHLITATGQRVTLRCSPRSGDLSVYWYQQSLDQGLQFLIQYYNGEERAKGNILERFSAQQFPDLHSELNLSSLELGDSALYFCASSVADERYEQYFGPGTRLTVT.

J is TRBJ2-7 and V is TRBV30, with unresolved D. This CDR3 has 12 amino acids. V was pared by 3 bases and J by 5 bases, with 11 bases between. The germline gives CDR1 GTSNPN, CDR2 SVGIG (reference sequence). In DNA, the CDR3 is TGTGCCTGGAGCAGGCTACAAGACGAGCAGTACTTC. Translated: CAWSRLQDEQYF.

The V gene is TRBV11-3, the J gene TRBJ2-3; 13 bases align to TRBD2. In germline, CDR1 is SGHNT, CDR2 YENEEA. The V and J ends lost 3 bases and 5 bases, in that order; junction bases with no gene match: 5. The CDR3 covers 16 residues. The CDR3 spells CASSFKLAGGGDTQYF. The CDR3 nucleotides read TGTGCCAGCAGCTTTAAACTAGCGGGAGGGGGAGATACGCAGTATTTT.

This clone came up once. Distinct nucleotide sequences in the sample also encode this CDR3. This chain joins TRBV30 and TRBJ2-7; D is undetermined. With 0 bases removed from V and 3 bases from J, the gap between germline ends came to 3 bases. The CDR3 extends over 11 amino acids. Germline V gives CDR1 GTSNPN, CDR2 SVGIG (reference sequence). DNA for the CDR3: TGTGCCTGGAGTGTCGGCTACGAGCAGTACTTC. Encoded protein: CAWSVGYEQYF.